This T cell receptor (beta chain) was identified during a study of T cell responses to AZD1222 COVID-19 vaccine. The CDR3 runs 12 residues. Trimming removed 7 bases at V and 2 bases at J, with 7 bases between. In germline, CDR1 is MNHEY, CDR2 SVGAGI. Measured with immunoSEQ multiplex PCR; TCRdb has only the in-frame clones, and not every one. This sample has around 130,000 clones; approximately 90% occur once, and the top ten carry around 3%. Source: peripheral blood, taken 28 days after the second AZD1222 dose. The genes are TRBV6-5 and TRBJ2-3, with no clear D. This clonotype was sampled from an adult who received the AZD1222 COVID-19 vaccine. The CDR3 coding sequence is TGTGCCAGCACGTACACCACAGATACGCAGTATTTT. It codes for CASTYTTDTQYF.